This passage covers 21 T cell receptor beta chains from one sample sequenced in a study of T cell clonotyping in hematopoietic cell transplantation. Repertoires were generated with immunoSEQ multiplex PCR, while TCRdb's copy carries only in-frame clones and drops some. The table has under 45,000 clones, over 80% seen once. The sequencing sample was made of peripheral blood mononuclear cells. The receptors originated from a woman aged 35 to 49 in good health. Some clones in this sample may be carry-over from other donors' samples.

This chain links TRBV28 with TRBJ2-2; 9 bases are a match to TRBD2. This CDR3 has 15 residues. Germline lookup yields CDR1 MDHEN and CDR2 SYDVKM. V was clipped by 7 bases and J by 6 bases; unmatched bases: 9. CDR3 amino acids: CASTIIAGAAGELFF. Here the CDR3 DNA reads TGTGCCAGCACCATTATAGCGGGAGCGGCCGGGGAGCTGTTTTTT.

The genes are TRBV6-5 and TRBJ1-1; D is possibly TRBD1 (6 bases). The germline V gene encodes CDR1 MNHEY and CDR2 SVGAGI. The CDR3 extends over 14 amino acids. Trimming left V 7 bases short and J 1 base short, with 13 bases between. CDR3 DNA sequence: TGTGCCAGCACCAAGGGGGGGGCGAACACTGAAGCTTTCTTT. Its translation: CASTKGGANTEAFF.

The V and J genes are TRBV7-9 and TRBJ1-1; the D gene is possibly TRBD1 (5 bases). This CDR3 comprises 12 residues. V lost 6 bases to trimming and J lost 7 bases, with 12 bases between them. Germline lookup yields CDR1 SEHNR and CDR2 FQNEAQ (reference sequence). The CDR3 nucleotides are TGTGCCAGCAGTCACGAAGACAGTGAAGCTTTCTTT. Translating it yields CASSHEDSEAFF. Based on the CDR3 plus reference TRBV7-9 and TRBJ1-1, the full variable domain is DTGVSQNPRHKITKRGQNVTFRCDPISEHNRLYWYRQTLGQGPEFLTYFQNEAQLEKSRLLSDRFSAERPKGSFSTLEIQRTEQGDSAMYLCASSHEDSEAFFGQGTRLTVV.

Here the CDR3 DNA reads TGTGCCAGCAGCTTAGTGGGGCTTTCTGACACTGAAGCTTTCTTT. Amino acids: CASSLVGLSDTEAFF. The V gene is TRBV7-3, the J gene TRBJ1-1, with a weak D call TRBD1 (5 bases). Germline V gene lookup returns CDR1 SGHTA and CDR2 FQGTGA. V was shortened by 2 bases and J by 3 bases, with 13 bases between the two germline ends. The length of the CDR3 is 15 residues.

The chain has TRBV29-1 and TRBJ2-1; D is unclear. This CDR3 has 14 amino acids. Germline V gene data show CDR1 as SQVTM and CDR2 as ANQGSEA. V lost 7 bases, J lost 4 bases, and 17 bases lay in between. The CDR3 loop is CSAGVPGSYNEQFF. CDR3 DNA: TGCAGCGCAGGAGTCCCCGGTTCGTACAATGAGCAGTTCTTC.

This chain uses TRBV5-1 with TRBJ2-3; D is unresolved. The V end was cut by 1 base, the J end by 5 bases, with 2 bases between. The CDR3 extends over 11 amino acids. Per the germline V gene, CDR1 is SGHRS and CDR2 is YFSETQ. CDR3 residues: CASSLIDTQYF. The CDR3 DNA follows: TGCGCCAGCAGCTTGATAGATACGCAGTATTTT.

This clone was recorded once. Written as DNA, the CDR3 is TGTGCCAGCAGCCATGCCGGGACAGGGAGCTCTGGAAACACCATATATTTT. Its translation is CASSHAGTGSSGNTIYF. The chain links TRBV4-2 to TRBJ1-3; TRBD1 matches 9 bases. The CDR3 length is 17 residues. CDR1 is LGHNA, CDR2 YNFKEQ, per germline. V lost 3 bases to trimming and J lost 0 bases; unmatched junction nucleotides: 6.

V is TRBV9 and J is TRBJ1-3, with D uncertain. The germline gives CDR1 SGDLS, CDR2 YYNGEE. The CDR3 has 13 amino acids. V was cut by 4 bases and J by 0 bases, with 5 bases left in between. This chain's CDR3 is CASSKSSGNTIYF. DNA of the CDR3: TGTGCCAGCAGCAAAAGCTCTGGAAACACCATATATTTT.

This clone was seen only once. The rearrangement uses TRBV9 and TRBJ2-7, with TRBD1 matching 7 bases. V lost 4 bases to trimming and J lost 7 bases; unmatched junction nucleotides: 11. CDR3 length equals 14 residues. Germline assignment: CDR1 SGDLS and CDR2 YYNGEE. The chain's CDR3 is CASSRGRGWKEQYF. CDR3 bases: TGTGCCAGCAGCCGGGGCAGGGGGTGGAAAGAGCAGTACTTC.

J is TRBJ1-1 and V is TRBV25-1; maybe TRBD1 (6 bases). V lost 2 bases and J 6 bases, leaving 10 bases between the germline ends. Germline lookup yields CDR1 MGHDK and CDR2 SYGVNS. The CDR3 is made up of 13 amino acids. CDR3 in DNA: TGTGCCAGCAGTGAAGCCGAGGGGGCTGAAGCTTTCTTT. Protein: CASSEAEGAEAFF.

The V and J genes are TRBV4-2 and TRBJ2-3; 8 nucleotides match TRBD1. The ends lost 1 base at V and 5 bases at J; junction bases unmatched: 5. CDR1 is LGHNA, CDR2 YNFKEQ, per germline. This CDR3 is 15 amino acids long. The DNA for the CDR3 is TGTGCCAGCAGCCAAGGTCCCGGGACAGGAGATACGCAGTATTTT. Translating gives CASSQGPGTGDTQYF.

The V call is TRBV6-5, the J call TRBJ2-7; a possible D gene is TRBD2 (6 bases). In germline, CDR1 is MNHEY, CDR2 SVGAGI. V dropped 0 bases and J dropped 6 bases, with 9 bases sitting between them. This CDR3 contains 13 residues. The CDR3: CASSYSEGSEQYF. CDR3 bases: TGTGCCAGCAGTTACTCGGAGGGATCCGAGCAGTACTTC.

The chain combines TRBV7-2 with TRBJ2-7; perhaps TRBD1 as D (7 bases). Trimming took off 5 bases at V and 5 bases at J, with 19 bases between the two ends. CDR3 length: 15 amino acids. Germline lookup yields CDR1 SGHTA and CDR2 FQGNSA. The CDR3 loop reads CASSPQGGIGDEQYF. The DNA for the CDR3 is TGTGCCAGCAGCCCTCAGGGGGGTATTGGCGACGAGCAGTACTTC. Looking up the rest from reference TRBV7-2 and TRBJ2-7 gives the full variable domain: GAGVSQSPSNKVTEKGKDVELRCDPISGHTALYWYRQSLGQGLEFLIYFQGNSAPDKSGLPSDRFSAERTGGSVSTLTIQRTQQEDSAVYLCASSPQGGIGDEQYFGPGTRLTVT.

The chain joins TRBV19 to TRBJ2-7; unclear D gene. Trimming removed 3 bases from V and 0 bases from J, with 9 bases in between. The CDR3 has 14 amino acids. The germline gives CDR1 LNHDA, CDR2 SQIVND (reference sequence). The CDR3 reads CASSISQSSYEQYF. The CDR3 nucleotides read TGTGCCAGTAGTATTTCCCAGAGCTCCTACGAGCAGTACTTC. The whole variable domain, remainder taken from reference TRBV19 and TRBJ2-7, is DGGITQSPKYLFRKEGQNVTLSCEQNLNHDAMYWYRQDPGQGLRLIYYSQIVNDFQKGDIAEGYSVSREKKESFPLTVTSAQKNPTAFYLCASSISQSSYEQYFGPGTRLTVT.

The chain is built from TRBV15 and TRBJ2-7, with D perhaps matching TRBD1 or TRBD2 (6 bases each). V was pared by 5 bases and J by 10 bases, with 27 bases between. This CDR3 is built from 16 residues. Germline V lookup: CDR1 LNHNV, CDR2 YYDKDF (reference sequence). The DNA for the CDR3 is TGTGCCACCAGCCCTCATCTCGGGGGCCGTCCTAGTTCCCAGTACTTC. Translation gives CATSPHLGGRPSSQYF.

This CDR3 is CASSPRTGEAYEQYF. CDR3 DNA: TGTGCCAGCAGCCCCCGGACAGGGGAGGCCTACGAGCAGTACTTC. The chain joins TRBV4-2 to TRBJ2-7; 9 bases agree with TRBD1. V gave up 4 bases and J gave up 2 bases; unmatched junction bases: 6. Germline V gene data show CDR1 as LGHNA and CDR2 as YNFKEQ. The length of the CDR3 is 15 residues.

The chain uses TRBV19 and TRBJ2-6; no definite D call. The CDR3 loop spans 15 amino acids. The germline V and J ends were trimmed by 8 bases and 0 bases, with 11 bases remaining between them. Germline-derived CDR1 and CDR2 are LNHDA and SQIVND (reference sequence). The CDR3 DNA reads as TGTGCCAGTTGTCCTGTCTACTCTGGGGCCAACGTCCTGACTTTC. Translation gives CASCPVYSGANVLTF.

V is TRBV11-2 and J is TRBJ2-7, with D perhaps TRBD1 (5 bases). This CDR3 has 14 residues. The germline V gene encodes CDR1 SGHAT and CDR2 FQNNGV. V was pared by 5 bases and J by 6 bases, with 17 bases between. The CDR3 sequence: CASSLESGLGEQYF. The CDR3 region has the DNA TGTGCCAGCAGCCTCGAATCAGGGCTCGGCGAGCAGTACTTC.

The chain recombines TRBV5-1 with TRBJ1-2; no reliable D call. V lost 0 bases and J 0 bases, leaving 12 bases between the germline ends. This CDR3 has 16 amino acids. CDR1 and CDR2 from the germline V gene are SGHRS and YFSETQ. The CDR3 loop reads CASSLEGPKANYGYTF. The CDR3 DNA is TGCGCCAGCAGCTTGGAAGGACCGAAAGCTAACTATGGCTACACCTTC.

Written as DNA, the CDR3 is TGTGCCAGCAGCTTAGTTGCGGAGACCGCCGGGGAGCTGTTTTTT. This encodes CASSLVAETAGELFF. The chain is built from TRBV7-2 and TRBJ2-2; D not certain. CDR1 is SGHTA and CDR2 is FQGNSA in the germline V gene. V was shortened by 1 base and J by 6 bases, with 12 bases between the two germline ends. The CDR3 has 15 residues.

This rearrangement joins TRBV30 to TRBJ2-1, with a weak D call TRBD2 (6 bases). With 0 bases removed from V and 0 bases from J, the gap between germline ends came to 9 bases. This CDR3 spans 15 amino acids. The germline V gene has CDR1 GTSNPN and CDR2 SVGIG (reference sequence). The CDR3 DNA reads TGTGCCTGGAGTGTAGACGGGGGCTCCTACAATGAGCAGTTCTTC. This translates into CAWSVDGGSYNEQFF.